The 30 T cell receptor beta chains below all came from one sample that was sequenced in a study of T cell responses to AZD1222 COVID-19 vaccine. Clones were read by immunoSEQ multiplex PCR, and TCRdb kept only the in-frame ones, dropping some. The table lists fewer than 85,000 clones, roughly 90% of them singletons. The sample in question was peripheral blood, obtained on day 0 of AZD1222 vaccination. The receptors were sampled from an adult in good health.

This clone was seen once. This chain connects TRBV7-2 to TRBJ1-2; D uncertain. Per the germline V gene, CDR1 is SGHTA and CDR2 is FQGNSA. V lost 2 bases and J 6 bases, leaving 13 bases between the germline ends. This CDR3 has 14 amino acids. The DNA of the CDR3 is TGTGCCAGCAGCTTAACCCCAGGAGGGAATGGCTACACCTTC. Its translation: CASSLTPGGNGYTF.

This sequence joins TRBV7-8 and TRBJ1-1; D ambiguous. CDR1 is SGHVS, CDR2 FQNEAQ, per germline. Trimming cost V 2 bases and J 4 bases, with 8 bases left between them. The CDR3 has 13 amino acids. The CDR3 reads CASSLIARTEAFF. CDR3 nucleotide sequence: TGTGCCAGCAGCTTAATCGCCCGCACTGAAGCTTTCTTT.

The rearrangement links TRBV7-9 to TRBJ2-5; D is unresolved. The CDR3 is 15 amino acids. V lost 0 bases and J 0 bases, leaving 8 bases between the germline ends. CDR1 is SEHNR and CDR2 is FQNEAQ in the germline V gene (reference sequence). The CDR3 loop is CASSLAVAYQETQYF. The CDR3 DNA reads as TGTGCCAGCAGCTTAGCGGTTGCGTACCAAGAGACCCAGTACTTC.

The chain employs TRBV7-9 and TRBJ1-6; D is ambiguous. Per the germline V gene, CDR1 is SEHNR and CDR2 is FQNEAQ (reference sequence). The CDR3 spans 16 residues. With 1 base removed from V and 0 bases from J, the gap between germline ends came to 7 bases. CDR3 nucleotide sequence: TGTGCCAGCAGCTTAGGACCGAGCTCCTATAATTCACCCCTCCACTTT. Its protein product is CASSLGPSSYNSPLHF.

In this sample, this clone turned up once. Here the CDR3 reads CASVGGANEKLFF. CDR3 bases: TGTGCCAGCGTAGGGGGAGCTAATGAAAAACTGTTTTTT. The chain carries TRBV7-9 and TRBJ1-4, with D tentatively TRBD1 (6 bases). Germline loops: CDR1 SEHNR, CDR2 FQNEAQ (reference sequence). V lost 8 bases and J 3 bases, leaving 10 bases between the germline ends. This CDR3 comprises 13 residues.

The chain couples TRBV19 to TRBJ1-4; TRBD1 matches at 11 bases. The V gene's germline CDR1 is LNHDA and CDR2 SQIVND (reference sequence). The CDR3 runs 17 residues. Trimming removed 3 bases from V and 8 bases from J; junction bases left unmatched: 11. The CDR3 coding sequence is TGTGCCAGTAGTATTGCCCAGACCGGGACAGGGGGAGAAAAACTGTTTTTT. Translating gives CASSIAQTGTGGEKLFF. The full variable domain, rest sourced from reference TRBV19 and TRBJ1-4, is DGGITQSPKYLFRKEGQNVTLSCEQNLNHDAMYWYRQDPGQGLRLIYYSQIVNDFQKGDIAEGYSVSREKKESFPLTVTSAQKNPTAFYLCASSIAQTGTGGEKLFFGSGTQLSVL.

This chain connects TRBV30 to TRBJ1-3, with 9 bases matching TRBD1. With 5 bases clipped from V and 11 bases from J, the junction kept 7 bases outside the gene matches. Germline V gene data show CDR1 as GTSNPN and CDR2 as SVGIG (reference sequence). CDR3 length: 12 residues. CDR3 loop: CAWGTGRRAIYF. The CDR3 DNA follows: TGTGCCTGGGGGACAGGGCGCCGGGCCATATATTTT.

The chain uses TRBV30 and TRBJ1-1, with 10 bases matching TRBD1. CDR3 length: 15 residues. Unmatched junction bases numbered 6, after V lost 1 base and J lost 4 bases. Per germline, CDR1 GTSNPN and CDR2 SVGIG (reference sequence). The CDR3 is CAWSATDRGITEAFF. CDR3 coding DNA: TGTGCCTGGAGTGCAACGGACAGGGGGATCACTGAAGCTTTCTTT. Based on the CDR3 plus reference TRBV30 and TRBJ1-1, the full variable domain is SQTIHQWPATLVQPVGSPLSLECTVEGTSNPNLYWYRQAAGRGLQLLFYSVGIGQISSEVPQNLSASRPQDRQFILSSKKLLLSDSGFYLCAWSATDRGITEAFFGQGTRLTVV.

V gene TRBV5-4 combines with J gene TRBJ2-7; 8 bases are shared with TRBD1. The CDR3 totals 14 residues. V shed 3 bases, J shed 2 bases, and the junction held 4 bases outside the gene matches. Germline V gene lookup returns CDR1 SGHNT and CDR2 YYREEE (reference sequence). The CDR3 loop reads CASSSDRGPYEQYF. As DNA, the CDR3 is TGTGCCAGCAGCTCTGACAGGGGACCCTACGAGCAGTACTTC.

The rearrangement uses TRBV12-3 or TRBV12-4 and TRBJ2-3; D perhaps matches TRBD1 (5 bases). CDR3 length: 13 amino acids. V lost 8 bases to trimming and J lost 2 bases, with 11 bases between them. CDR3: CASLGQNTDTQYF. For the CDR3, the DNA is TGTGCCAGCTTGGGGCAGAACACAGATACGCAGTATTTT.

The chain employs TRBV5-6 and TRBJ2-7, with TRBD1 identical over 7 bases. The J segment lost 7 bases and the V segment lost 3 bases, leaving 25 bases of the junction unmatched. This CDR3 region has 19 residues. CDR1 is SGHDT, CDR2 YYEEEE, per germline. For the CDR3, the DNA is TGTGCCAGCAGCTCAACAGGGTCGGGACAGAGAGGCAGGAGAGGGGAGCAGTACTTC. It is translated as CASSSTGSGQRGRRGEQYF.

This clone was detected only once. The V call is TRBV11-3, the J call TRBJ2-2; TRBD2 aligns across 10 bases. CDR1 SGHNT and CDR2 YENEEA come from the germline V gene. The CDR3 runs to 17 residues. Losses at the gene ends were 4 bases for V and 2 bases for J; bases not matched to a gene: 7. This CDR3 is CASSWLLAGANTGELFF. The CDR3, as DNA: TGTGCCAGCAGCTGGTTGCTAGCGGGAGCCAACACCGGGGAGCTGTTTTTT.

CDR3 bases: TGTGCCACCAGTGATTTAATAAGGACTAGCGGGAGTAGCGATACGCAGTATTTT. Protein product: CATSDLIRTSGSSDTQYF. The chain employs TRBV24-1 and TRBJ2-3, with TRBD2 matching 13 bases. Trimming took 1 base from V and 6 from J; bases not matched to a gene: 9. Per germline, CDR1 KGHDR and CDR2 SFDVKD. The CDR3 is 18 amino acids.

The genes are TRBV28 and TRBJ2-3; D gene unclear. V lost 2 bases and J 0 bases, leaving 3 bases between the germline ends. The CDR3 spans 13 residues. The V gene's germline CDR1 is MDHEN and CDR2 SYDVKM. CDR3 region: CASSLESTDTQYF. CDR3 bases: TGTGCCAGCAGTTTAGAGAGCACAGATACGCAGTATTTT.

The chain carries TRBV6-5 and TRBJ1-3; D gene ambiguous. This CDR3 comprises 15 residues. The germline V gene encodes CDR1 MNHEY and CDR2 SVGAGI. V shed 6 bases and J shed 0 bases, with 12 bases lying between them. CDR3 region: CASRAGHFSGNTIYF. The CDR3, as DNA: TGTGCCAGCAGGGCAGGCCACTTCTCTGGAAACACCATATATTTT.

V usage is TRBV28 and J usage is TRBJ2-7, with D possibly called TRBD1 or TRBD2 (5 bases each). The CDR3 is 14 amino acids. V lost 4 bases, J lost 1 base, and 11 bases lay in between. Germline-derived CDR1 and CDR2 are MDHEN and SYDVKM. The CDR3 DNA reads as TGTGCCAGCAGTTCCGGGACGGCTTCCTACGAGCAGTACTTC. It is translated as CASSSGTASYEQYF.

The V and J genes are TRBV5-4 and TRBJ1-2; the D gene is possibly TRBD1 (5 bases). In germline, CDR1 is SGHNT, CDR2 YYREEE (reference sequence). Deletions cut 4 bases from V and 7 bases from J, with 14 bases between. The CDR3 is 13 residues long. The CDR3 DNA sequence: TGTGCCAGCAGCCCTAGGCAGGGATCTGGCTACACCTTC. Translated: CASSPRQGSGYTF.

This chain uses TRBV11-3 with TRBJ1-1; no clear D. The V gene's germline CDR1 is SGHNT and CDR2 YENEEA. V was trimmed by 4 bases and J by 11 bases, leaving 11 bases between them. The CDR3 is made up of 11 amino acids. The CDR3 DNA follows: TGTGCCAGCAGCTCCCCAATCGGGGCTTTCTTT. Protein: CASSSPIGAFF. The full variable domain, completed using reference TRBV11-3 and TRBJ1-1, is EAGVVQSPRYKIIEKKQPVAFWCNPISGHNTLYWYLQNLGQGPELLIRYENEEAVDDSQLPKDRFSAERLKGVDSTLKIQPAELGDSAVYLCASSSPIGAFFGQGTRLTVV.

The V call is TRBV7-2, the J call TRBJ1-2, with TRBD1 matching 7 bases. The CDR3 loop spans 14 amino acids. CDR1 is SGHTA and CDR2 is FQGNSA in the germline V gene. The V and J ends lost 4 bases and 7 bases, in that order; junction bases with no gene match: 9. The CDR3 sequence is CASSSVQGPGGYTF. CDR3 coding DNA: TGTGCCAGCAGCTCGGTACAGGGGCCCGGTGGCTACACCTTC.

The rearrangement links TRBV12-3 or TRBV12-4 to TRBJ1-1; 8 nucleotides match TRBD1. The CDR3 consists of 11 residues. J lost 6 bases, V lost 6 bases, and 0 bases had no gene match. The DNA for the CDR3 is TGTGCCAGCAGGACAGGGGCTGAAGCTTTCTTT. Translating gives CASRTGAEAFF.

The genes are TRBV3-1 (or the pseudogene TRBV3-2) and TRBJ1-1; D uncertain. V was clipped by 5 bases and J by 6 bases, with 16 bases between them. CDR1 and CDR2 from the germline V gene are LGHDT and YNNKEL (reference sequence). The CDR3 totals 14 residues. This CDR3 is CASSSRSAKPEAFF. The CDR3 DNA follows: TGTGCCAGCAGCTCCCGGTCCGCGAAGCCTGAAGCTTTCTTT.

This sequence joins TRBV9 and TRBJ1-6; 7 bases are a match to TRBD1. The CDR3 is 14 residues long. The trim removed 3 bases at V and 9 bases at J, leaving 6 bases unmatched. In germline, CDR1 is SGDLS, CDR2 YYNGEE. The CDR3 here is CASSELRQGSPLHF. DNA for the CDR3: TGTGCCAGCAGCGAACTAAGACAGGGTTCACCCCTCCACTTT. The entire variable domain, with the rest obtained from reference TRBV9 and TRBJ1-6, is as follows: DSGVTQTPKHLITATGQRVTLRCSPRSGDLSVYWYQQSLDQGLQFLIQYYNGEERAKGNILERFSAQQFPDLHSELNLSSLELGDSALYFCASSELRQGSPLHFGNGTRLTVT.

The rearrangement uses TRBV5-1 and TRBJ1-2; D call uncertain. The germline gives CDR1 SGHRS, CDR2 YFSETQ. Trimming pared 4 bases from V and 6 bases from J, leaving 13 bases between. The CDR3 has 13 amino acids. The CDR3 sequence is CASSGGLDHGYTF. The CDR3 coding sequence is TGCGCCAGCAGCGGTGGACTTGACCATGGCTACACCTTC.

This chain connects TRBV19 to TRBJ1-1, with TRBD1 matching 7 bases. V was clipped by 4 bases and J by 7 bases; unmatched bases: 12. This CDR3 comprises 15 residues. The germline gives CDR1 LNHDA, CDR2 SQIVND (reference sequence). CDR3 coding DNA: TGTGCCAGTAGTAGTCCGGGACAGCCGTACGATGAAGCTTTCTTT. Protein: CASSSPGQPYDEAFF.

The chain joins TRBV18 to TRBJ1-1, with 9 bases lining up with TRBD1. V dropped 4 bases and J dropped 3; count of bases not matched to a gene: 3. The germline gives CDR1 KGHSH, CDR2 LQKENI. The CDR3 spans 14 residues. The CDR3 sequence: CASSRQGDYTEAFF. As DNA, the CDR3 is TGTGCCAGCTCACGACAGGGGGATTACACTGAAGCTTTCTTT.

This chain connects TRBV11-3 to TRBJ2-2, with D perhaps TRBD2 (6 bases). Trimming cost V 5 bases and J 6 bases, with 13 bases left between them. CDR3 length: 14 amino acids. Germline V lookup: CDR1 SGHNT, CDR2 YENEEA. In nucleotides, the CDR3 is TGTGCCAGCAGCCCGGCGGGGATTGCCGGGGAGCTGTTTTTT. Residues: CASSPAGIAGELFF.

This sequence joins TRBV24-1 and TRBJ2-1; 7 nucleotides match TRBD1. This CDR3 region has 14 residues. Trimming took 4 bases from V and 10 from J; bases not matched to a gene: 9. CDR1 is KGHDR and CDR2 is SFDVKD in the germline V gene. The CDR3 protein is CATSEPDRAGEQFF. CDR3 DNA: TGTGCCACCAGTGAGCCTGACAGGGCCGGAGAGCAGTTCTTC.

The J gene is TRBJ1-2, the V gene TRBV19; a weak D match, TRBD1 (5 bases). CDR1 is LNHDA, CDR2 SQIVND, per germline (reference sequence). This CDR3 contains 11 residues. The V gene lost 5 bases and the J gene lost 8 bases, with 9 bases spanning the gap. The CDR3 is CASSFQGGYTF. DNA for the CDR3: TGTGCCAGTAGTTTCCAGGGCGGCTACACCTTC. The whole variable domain, remainder taken from reference TRBV19 and TRBJ1-2, is DGGITQSPKYLFRKEGQNVTLSCEQNLNHDAMYWYRQDPGQGLRLIYYSQIVNDFQKGDIAEGYSVSREKKESFPLTVTSAQKNPTAFYLCASSFQGGYTFGSGTRLTVV.

The V gene is TRBV20-1, the J gene TRBJ1-5; D is undetermined. Germline-derived CDR1 and CDR2 are DFQATT and SNEGSKA (reference sequence). V shed 3 bases and J shed 0 bases, with 15 bases lying between them. CDR3 length: 16 amino acids. CDR3 amino acids: CSASSVFGDSNQPQHF. As DNA, the CDR3 is TGCAGTGCTAGTTCGGTGTTCGGGGATAGCAATCAGCCCCAGCATTTT.

The rearrangement joins TRBV12-3 or TRBV12-4 to TRBJ1-5; D might be TRBD1 (6 bases). The CDR3 runs 13 residues. V was cut by 6 bases and J by 7 bases, with 13 bases left in between. This CDR3 reads CASSIAGEQPQHF. The CDR3 DNA reads TGTGCCAGCAGCATAGCAGGGGAACAGCCCCAGCATTTT.